A selection of T cell receptor beta chains follows, all from one sample in a study of T cell responses to AZD1222 COVID-19 vaccine. Profiled with immunoSEQ multiplex PCR; TCRdb holds only in-frame clones, not every one. The sample includes around 150,000 clones, more than 85% of them seen just once. The source was peripheral blood, collected on day 0 of AZD1222 vaccination. The receptor set was obtained from an adult in good health. CDR3s include the opening cysteine and the closing phenylalanine or tryptophan. A D gene is named only where the DNA matches it firmly. A clone size is listed for some rows: how often the clone was seen (once, few, many), or a class if it is expanded.

size	J	D	V	DNA	CDR3
.	TRBJ1-2	.	TRBV18	TGTGCCAGCTCACCACGGAGGTCCGGCAGCCCCAACTATGGCTACACCTTC	CASSPRRSGSPNYGYTF
.	TRBJ2-3	.	TRBV9	TGTGCCAGCAGCCCCCAAACAGATACGCAGTATTTT	CASSPQTDTQYF
.	TRBJ2-5	TRBD2	TRBV7-3	TGTGCCAGCAGCCCAGCGGGGACCCAGGAGACCCAGTACTTC	CASSPAGTQETQYF
.	TRBJ2-1	TRBD2	TRBV10-3	TGTGCCATCAGTAAGACCGGGACTAGCGGACCGGGGGGTTACAATGAGCAGTTCTTC	CAISKTGTSGPGGYNEQFF
.	TRBJ1-2	TRBD1	TRBV28	TGTGCCAGCAGATGGCGGGACAGGGTGAGTGGCTACACCTTC	CASRWRDRVSGYTF
.	TRBJ2-4	TRBD1	TRBV10-3	TGTGCCATCAGTCGAGACAGGGGGGACATTCAGTACTTC	CAISRDRGDIQYF
.	TRBJ1-2	TRBD1	TRBV9	TGTGCCAGCAGCCCAGATGCAGGGGGCTATGGCTACACCTTC	CASSPDAGGYGYTF
.	TRBJ1-2	.	TRBV28	TGTGCCAGCAGTTTATACGGAGGGATCTATGGCTACACCTTC	CASSLYGGIYGYTF
once	TRBJ1-1	TRBD1	TRBV5-1	TGCGCCAGCAGTCCCGGACAGGGGAACACTGAAGCTTTCTTT	CASSPGQGNTEAFF
.	TRBJ2-7	.	TRBV11-2	TGTGCCAGCAGCTCGGGACCCCGAGAGCAGTACTTC	CASSSGPREQYF
.	TRBJ1-5	TRBD1	TRBV19	TGTGCCAGTAGCTTCGGACAGGGTGGCAATCAGCCCCAGCATTTT	CASSFGQGGNQPQHF
few	TRBJ1-2	.	TRBV5-1	TGCGCCAGCAGCTTGGCAGGGGCCCCCAACTATGGCTACACCTTC	CASSLAGAPNYGYTF
.	TRBJ1-6	TRBD1	TRBV6-6	TGTGCCAGCAGTTACTCGGACAGGGGGCTTTCACCCCTCCACTTT	CASSYSDRGLSPLHF
.	TRBJ2-3	.	TRBV6-5	TGTGCCAGCAGTTACTCGAAGGGGCGGGATACGCAGTATTTT	CASSYSKGRDTQYF
.	TRBJ1-4	.	TRBV12-1	TGTGCCAGCAGCAAGTCATGGACAGGGCAAGAAAAACTGTTTTTT	CASSKSWTGQEKLFF
.	TRBJ1-3	TRBD1	TRBV6-4	TGTGCCAGCAGATACAGGGGTTACACCATATATTTT	CASRYRGYTIYF
.	TRBJ1-4	TRBD1	TRBV7-2	TGTGCCAGCAGGCCCGGGACAGGGGATGAAAAACTGTTTTTT	CASRPGTGDEKLFF
.	TRBJ2-3	.	TRBV4-1	TGCGCCAGCAGCCACAGGGGCGACCCCGACGGAGATACGCAGTATTTT	CASSHRGDPDGDTQYF
.	TRBJ1-4	TRBD1	TRBV4-3	TGCGCCAGCAGCCCTCGGGGGACAGGGGAAAACGAAAAACTGTTTTTT	CASSPRGTGENEKLFF
.	TRBJ2-1	.	TRBV27	TGTGCCAGCAGTTTCCTCGACAATTTCAATGAGCAGTTCTTC	CASSFLDNFNEQFF
.	TRBJ2-3	.	TRBV5-4	TGTGCCAGCAGCTTGGATAGATATACGCAGTATTTT	CASSLDRYTQYF
.	TRBJ2-7	TRBD2	TRBV7-7	TGTGCCAGCAGCCGACTAGCAGAAACGCCCTACGAGCAGTACTTC	CASSRLAETPYEQYF
.	TRBJ2-1	.	TRBV27	TGTGCCAGCAGGGGAGGGGGCAAAGGGGACAATGAGCAGTTCTTC	CASRGGGKGDNEQFF
once	TRBJ2-1	.	TRBV5-4	TGTGCCAGCACCCTGGACCACGACCGGTACAATGAGCAGTTCTTC	CASTLDHDRYNEQFF
.	TRBJ1-4	TRBD1	TRBV28	TGTGCCAGCAGACCCCCACCGGGACAGGGGCCCTCGGGGGAAAAACTGTTTTTT	CASRPPPGQGPSGEKLFF
.	TRBJ1-4	TRBD1	TRBV3-1/TRBV3-2	TGTGCCAGCAGCCTTCGGACAGGGCGGCCGGCTAATGAAAAACTGTTTTTT	CASSLRTGRPANEKLFF
.	TRBJ1-4	.	TRBV25-1	TGTGCCAGCAGTGAATCGGGCGGGGATGAAAAACTGTTTTTT	CASSESGGDEKLFF
.	TRBJ2-7	TRBD2	TRBV10-2	TGCGCCAGCAGTGAGTCAACTAGCGGGGGGGCCTCCTACGAGCAGTACTTC	CASSESTSGGASYEQYF
.	TRBJ2-5	.	TRBV7-2	TGTGCCAGCAGCTTTAGCGGATTCCAAGAGACCCAGTACTTC	CASSFSGFQETQYF
.	TRBJ2-2	TRBD1	TRBV11-2	TGTGCCAGCAGCCCACAAGGGGCAGGGGGAACCGGGGAGCTGTTTTTT	CASSPQGAGGTGELFF
.	TRBJ2-2	TRBD1	TRBV5-1	TGCGCCAGCGAAGACAGGGCGAACACCGGGGAGCTGTTTTTT	CASEDRANTGELFF
.	TRBJ2-6	.	TRBV6-2/TRBV6-3	TGTGCCAGCAGCGCCTCTGGGGCCAACGTCCTGACTTTC	CASSASGANVLTF
.	TRBJ1-1	.	TRBV3-1/TRBV3-2	TGTGCCAGCAGCCAAGATTATGACAGGCGATTT	CASSQDYDRRF
.	TRBJ1-2	.	TRBV6-6	TGTGCCAGCAGGGAACAGGGAAACTATGGCTACACCTTC	CASREQGNYGYTF
.	TRBJ2-7	.	TRBV19	TGTGCCAGTAGTATTGGTTCAAGGTTTTCCTACGAGCAGTACTTC	CASSIGSRFSYEQYF
.	TRBJ2-7	.	TRBV28	TGTGCCAGCAGGGGGCAAGAGCAGTACTTC	CASRGQEQYF
.	TRBJ2-3	.	TRBV10-1	TGCGCCAGCAGAGGCTACACAGATACGCAGTATTTT	CASRGYTDTQYF
once	TRBJ2-7	TRBD1	TRBV28	TGTGCCAGCAGTCCTCCGGGACAGGGGGTTCCCTACGAGCAGTACTTC	CASSPPGQGVPYEQYF
.	TRBJ1-5	.	TRBV28	TGTGCCAGCAGTCGGCAGTCTGTGACCCAGCATTTT	CASSRQSVTQHF
.	TRBJ1-2	TRBD1	TRBV7-2	TGTGCCAGCAGCCTACGGACAGGGGGCGAGCCCGGTGGCTACACCTTC	CASSLRTGGEPGGYTF
.	TRBJ2-5	TRBD2	TRBV6-4	TGTGCCAGCAGCGCGACTAGCGGACCACAAGAGACCCAGTACTTC	CASSATSGPQETQYF
.	TRBJ1-5	.	TRBV2	TGTGCCAGCAGTGAACAAGAGATTAGACCCCAGCATTTT	CASSEQEIRPQHF
.	TRBJ1-4	.	TRBV3-1/TRBV3-2	TGTGCCAGCAGCCAAGACAGGGTTGTTAATGAAAAACTGTTTTTT	CASSQDRVVNEKLFF
.	TRBJ1-5	TRBD1	TRBV13	TGTGCCAGCAGCCTCGGACAGGGTATGAAGCCCCAGCATTTT	CASSLGQGMKPQHF
.	TRBJ2-7	TRBD1	TRBV5-1	TGCGCCAGCAGCTTGACAGGGGTCTTGGACGAGCAGTACTTC	CASSLTGVLDEQYF
.	TRBJ2-3	.	TRBV6-5	TGTGCCAGCAGCCACGGGTATACGCAGTATTTT	CASSHGYTQYF
.	TRBJ1-5	TRBD1	TRBV11-2	TGTGCCAGCAGCTTCGGGACAGGGGATGTTCAGCTCCAGCATTTT	CASSFGTGDVQLQHF
.	TRBJ2-7	.	TRBV5-5	TGTGCCAGCAGCTTGAGGCGCACCGCCTACGAGCAGTACTTC	CASSLRRTAYEQYF
few	TRBJ2-5	TRBD1	TRBV2	TGTGCCAGCAGTACACGGACAGGGGGCGGGGAGACCCAGTACTTC	CASSTRTGGGETQYF